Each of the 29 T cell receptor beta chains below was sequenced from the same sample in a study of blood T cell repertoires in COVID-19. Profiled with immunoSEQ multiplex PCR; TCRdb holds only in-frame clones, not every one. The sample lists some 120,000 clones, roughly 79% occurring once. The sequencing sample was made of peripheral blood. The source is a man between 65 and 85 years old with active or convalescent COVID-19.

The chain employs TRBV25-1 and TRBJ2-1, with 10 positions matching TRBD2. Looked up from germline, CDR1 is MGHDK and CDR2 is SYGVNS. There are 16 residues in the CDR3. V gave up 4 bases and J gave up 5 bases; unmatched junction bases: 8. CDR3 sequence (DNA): TGTGCCAGCAGTGGCAAAGCGGGGGGGGAGAACAATGAGCAGTTCTTC. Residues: CASSGKAGGENNEQFF.

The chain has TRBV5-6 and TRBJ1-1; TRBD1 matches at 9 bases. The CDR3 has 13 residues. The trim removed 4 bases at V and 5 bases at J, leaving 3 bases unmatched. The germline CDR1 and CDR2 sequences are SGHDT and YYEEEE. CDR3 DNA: TGTGCCAGCAGCCGTGACAGGGGGACTGAAGCTTTCTTT. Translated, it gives CASSRDRGTEAFF.

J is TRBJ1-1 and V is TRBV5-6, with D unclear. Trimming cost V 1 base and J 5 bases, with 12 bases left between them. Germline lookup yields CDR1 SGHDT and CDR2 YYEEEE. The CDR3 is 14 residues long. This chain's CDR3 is CASSLNQVRTEAFF. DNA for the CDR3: TGTGCCAGCAGCTTGAACCAGGTCAGAACTGAAGCTTTCTTT.

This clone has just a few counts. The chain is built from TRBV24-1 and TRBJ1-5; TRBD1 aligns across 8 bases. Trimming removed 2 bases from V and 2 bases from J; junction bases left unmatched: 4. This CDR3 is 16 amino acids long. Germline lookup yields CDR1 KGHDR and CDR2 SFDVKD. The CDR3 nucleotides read TGTGCCACCAGTGATTCACAGGGGGTGGGCAATCAGCCCCAGCATTTT. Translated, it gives CATSDSQGVGNQPQHF.

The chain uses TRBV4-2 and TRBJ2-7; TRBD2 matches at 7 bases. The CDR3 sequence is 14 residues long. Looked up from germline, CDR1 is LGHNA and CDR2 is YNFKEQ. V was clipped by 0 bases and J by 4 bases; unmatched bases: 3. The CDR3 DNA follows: TGTGCCAGCAGCCAAGATTCGGGGGGATACGAGCAGTACTTC. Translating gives CASSQDSGGYEQYF.

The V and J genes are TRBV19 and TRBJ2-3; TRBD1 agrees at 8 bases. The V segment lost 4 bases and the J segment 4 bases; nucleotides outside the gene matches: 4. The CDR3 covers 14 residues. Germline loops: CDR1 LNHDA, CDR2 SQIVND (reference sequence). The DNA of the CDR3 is TGTGCCAGTAGTAAAGGACAGGGCTCAGATACGCAGTATTTT. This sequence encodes CASSKGQGSDTQYF.

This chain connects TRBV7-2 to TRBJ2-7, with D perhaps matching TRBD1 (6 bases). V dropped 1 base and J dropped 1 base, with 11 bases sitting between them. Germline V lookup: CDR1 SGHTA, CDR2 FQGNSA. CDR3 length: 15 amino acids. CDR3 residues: CASSLGQGRSYEQYF. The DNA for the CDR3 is TGTGCCAGCAGCTTAGGGCAGGGGAGATCCTACGAGCAGTACTTC. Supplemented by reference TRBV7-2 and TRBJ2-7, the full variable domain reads GAGVSQSPSNKVTEKGKDVELRCDPISGHTALYWYRQSLGQGLEFLIYFQGNSAPDKSGLPSDRFSAERTGGSVSTLTIQRTQQEDSAVYLCASSLGQGRSYEQYFGPGTRLTVT.

CDR3 amino acids: CASSFTVGGEQYF. DNA for the CDR3: TGTGCCAGCAGTTTTACGGTGGGAGGCGAGCAGTACTTC. The chain is built from TRBV27 and TRBJ2-7; perhaps TRBD2 as D (6 bases). V was pared by 3 bases and J by 6 bases, with 12 bases between. Germline CDR1 and CDR2: MNHEY and SMNVEV (reference sequence). There are 13 residues in the CDR3.

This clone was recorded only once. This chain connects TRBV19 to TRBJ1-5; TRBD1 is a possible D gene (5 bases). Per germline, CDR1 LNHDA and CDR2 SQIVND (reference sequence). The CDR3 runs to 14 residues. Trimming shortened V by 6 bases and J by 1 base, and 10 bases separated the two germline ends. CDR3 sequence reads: CASRVGASNQPQHF. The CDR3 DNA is TGTGCCAGTAGGGTAGGGGCAAGCAATCAGCCCCAGCATTTT.

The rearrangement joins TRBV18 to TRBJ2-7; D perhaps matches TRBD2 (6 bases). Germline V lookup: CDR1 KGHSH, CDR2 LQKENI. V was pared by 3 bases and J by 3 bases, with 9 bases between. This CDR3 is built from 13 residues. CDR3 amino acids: CASSPPGVYEQYF. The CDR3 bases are TGTGCCAGCTCACCCCCGGGAGTCTACGAGCAGTACTTC. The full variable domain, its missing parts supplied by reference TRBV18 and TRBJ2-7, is NAGVMQNPRHLVRRRGQEARLRCSPMKGHSHVYWYRQLPEEGLKFMVYLQKENIIDESGMPKERFSAEFPKEGPSILRIQQVVRGDSAAYFCASSPPGVYEQYFGPGTRLTVT.

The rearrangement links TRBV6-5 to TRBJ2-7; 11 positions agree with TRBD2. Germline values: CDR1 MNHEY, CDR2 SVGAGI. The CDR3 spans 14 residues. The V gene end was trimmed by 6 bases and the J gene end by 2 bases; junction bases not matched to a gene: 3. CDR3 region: CASRLSGGAYEQYF. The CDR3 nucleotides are TGTGCCAGCAGGCTTAGCGGGGGGGCCTACGAGCAGTACTTC.

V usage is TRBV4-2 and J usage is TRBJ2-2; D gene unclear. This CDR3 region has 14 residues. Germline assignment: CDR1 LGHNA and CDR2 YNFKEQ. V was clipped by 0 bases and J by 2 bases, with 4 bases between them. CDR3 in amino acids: CASSQERNTGELFF. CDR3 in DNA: TGTGCCAGCAGCCAAGAGAGAAACACCGGGGAGCTGTTTTTT.

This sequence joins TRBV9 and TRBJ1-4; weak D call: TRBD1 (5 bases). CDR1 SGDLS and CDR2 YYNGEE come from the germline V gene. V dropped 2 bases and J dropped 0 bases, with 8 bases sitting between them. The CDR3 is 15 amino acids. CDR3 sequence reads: CASSVQGATNEKLFF. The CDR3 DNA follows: TGTGCCAGCAGCGTCCAGGGTGCAACTAATGAAAAACTGTTTTTT.

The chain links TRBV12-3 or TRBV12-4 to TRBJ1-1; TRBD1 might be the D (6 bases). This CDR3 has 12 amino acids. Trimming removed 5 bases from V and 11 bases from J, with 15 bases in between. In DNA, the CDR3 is TGTGCCAGCAGTCCCGGGGGGCGTGAGGCTTTCTTT. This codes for CASSPGGREAFF.

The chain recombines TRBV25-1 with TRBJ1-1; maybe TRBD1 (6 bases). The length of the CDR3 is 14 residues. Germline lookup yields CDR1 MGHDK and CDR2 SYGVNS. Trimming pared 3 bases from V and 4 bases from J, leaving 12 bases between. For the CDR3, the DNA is TGTGCCAGCAGTGACGGGGGGCCGCGCACTGAAGCTTTCTTT. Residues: CASSDGGPRTEAFF.

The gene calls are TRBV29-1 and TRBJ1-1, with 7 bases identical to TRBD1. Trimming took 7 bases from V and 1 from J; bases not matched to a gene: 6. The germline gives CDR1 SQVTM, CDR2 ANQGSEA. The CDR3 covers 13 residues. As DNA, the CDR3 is TGCAGCGCGGGGAGGGGGCAGAACACTGAAGCTTTCTTT. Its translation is CSAGRGQNTEAFF. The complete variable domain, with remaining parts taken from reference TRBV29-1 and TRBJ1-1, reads SAVISQKPSRDICQRGTSLTIQCQVDSQVTMMFWYRQQPGQSLTLIATANQGSEATYESGFVIDKFPISRPNLTFSTLTVSNMSPEDSSIYLCSAGRGQNTEAFFGQGTRLTVV.

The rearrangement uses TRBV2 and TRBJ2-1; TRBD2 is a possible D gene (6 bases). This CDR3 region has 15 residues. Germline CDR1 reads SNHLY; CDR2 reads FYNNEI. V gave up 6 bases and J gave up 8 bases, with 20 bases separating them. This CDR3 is CASRVGTLPMDEQFF. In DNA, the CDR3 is TGTGCCAGCAGAGTCGGGACTCTCCCAATGGATGAGCAGTTCTTC.

The CDR3 coding sequence is TGTGGGCGCAGGCAGCCAAGATCCCCCCGGGGACAGGGGGCCGACACTGAAGCTTTCTTT. Protein sequence: CGRRQPRSPRGQGADTEAFF. This sequence joins TRBV14 and TRBJ1-1, with 12 bases aligning to TRBD1. This CDR3 contains 20 residues. The V gene's germline CDR1 is SGHDN and CDR2 FVKESK.

DNA for the CDR3: TGTGCCAGCAGCCCCGCGGTGGGACAGGGTAACTATGGCTACACCTTC. Its translation: CASSPAVGQGNYGYTF. The chain carries TRBV7-9 and TRBJ1-2, with 9 bases that match TRBD1. V shed 5 bases, J shed 1 base, and the junction held 8 bases outside the gene matches. CDR3 length: 16 residues. Germline CDR1 is SEHNR and CDR2 is FQNEAQ (reference sequence).

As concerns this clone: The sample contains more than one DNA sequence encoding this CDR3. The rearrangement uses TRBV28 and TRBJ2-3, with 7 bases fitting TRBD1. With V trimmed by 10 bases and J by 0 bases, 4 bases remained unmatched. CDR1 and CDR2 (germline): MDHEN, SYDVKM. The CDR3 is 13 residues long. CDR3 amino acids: CATRDSSTDTQYF. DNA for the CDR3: TGTGCCACCCGGGACAGCAGCACAGATACGCAGTATTTT.

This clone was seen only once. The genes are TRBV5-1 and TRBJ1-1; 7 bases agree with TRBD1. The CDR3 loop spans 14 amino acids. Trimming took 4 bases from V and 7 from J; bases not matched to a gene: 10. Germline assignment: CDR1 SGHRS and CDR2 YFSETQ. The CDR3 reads CASSQTGEVGEAFF. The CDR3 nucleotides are TGCGCCAGCAGCCAAACAGGGGAGGTAGGTGAAGCTTTCTTT.

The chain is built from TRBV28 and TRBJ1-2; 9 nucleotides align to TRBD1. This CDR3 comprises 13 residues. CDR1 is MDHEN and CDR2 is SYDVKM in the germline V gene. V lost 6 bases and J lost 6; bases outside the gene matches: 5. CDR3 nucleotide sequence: TGTGCCAGCAGGGGGGGGACAGGGAATGGCTACACCTTC. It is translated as CASRGGTGNGYTF.

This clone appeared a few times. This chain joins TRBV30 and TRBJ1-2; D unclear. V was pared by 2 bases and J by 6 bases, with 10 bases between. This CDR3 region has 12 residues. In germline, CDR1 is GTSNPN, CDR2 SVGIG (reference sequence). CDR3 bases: TGTGCCTGGAGTAACTTCCGGGATGGCTACACCTTC. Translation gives CAWSNFRDGYTF.

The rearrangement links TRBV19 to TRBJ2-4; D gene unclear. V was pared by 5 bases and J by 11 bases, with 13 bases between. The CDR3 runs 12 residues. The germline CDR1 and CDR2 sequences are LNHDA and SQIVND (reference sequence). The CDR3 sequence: CASSSRSEVQYF. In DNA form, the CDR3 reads TGTGCCAGTAGTTCGCGGTCCGAGGTTCAGTACTTC. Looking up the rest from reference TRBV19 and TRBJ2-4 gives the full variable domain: DGGITQSPKYLFRKEGQNVTLSCEQNLNHDAMYWYRQDPGQGLRLIYYSQIVNDFQKGDIAEGYSVSREKKESFPLTVTSAQKNPTAFYLCASSSRSEVQYFGAGTRLSVL.

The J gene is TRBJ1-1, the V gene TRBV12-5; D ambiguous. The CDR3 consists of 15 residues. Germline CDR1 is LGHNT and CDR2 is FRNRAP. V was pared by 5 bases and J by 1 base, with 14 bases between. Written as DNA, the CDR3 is TGTGCTAGTGGTCCCTCCGTATCCGGGAACACTGAAGCTTTCTTT. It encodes CASGPSVSGNTEAFF. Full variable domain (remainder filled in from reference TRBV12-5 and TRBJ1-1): DARVTQTPRHKVTEMGQEVTMRCQPILGHNTVFWYRQTMMQGLELLAYFRNRAPLDDSGMPKDRFSAEMPDATLATLKIQPSEPRDSAVYFCASGPSVSGNTEAFFGQGTRLTVV.

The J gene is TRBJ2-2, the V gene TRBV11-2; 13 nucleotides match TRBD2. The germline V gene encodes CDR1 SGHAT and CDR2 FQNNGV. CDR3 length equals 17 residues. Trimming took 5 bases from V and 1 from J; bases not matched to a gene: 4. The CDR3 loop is CASSEGLAGLNTGELFF. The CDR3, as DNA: TGTGCCAGCAGCGAGGGACTAGCGGGACTGAACACCGGGGAGCTGTTTTTT.

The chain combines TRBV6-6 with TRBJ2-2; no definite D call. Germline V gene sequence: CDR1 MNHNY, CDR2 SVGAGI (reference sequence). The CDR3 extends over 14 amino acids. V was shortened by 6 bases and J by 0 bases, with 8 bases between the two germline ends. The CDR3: CASSNRANTGELFF. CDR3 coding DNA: TGTGCCAGCAGCAACAGAGCGAACACCGGGGAGCTGTTTTTT.

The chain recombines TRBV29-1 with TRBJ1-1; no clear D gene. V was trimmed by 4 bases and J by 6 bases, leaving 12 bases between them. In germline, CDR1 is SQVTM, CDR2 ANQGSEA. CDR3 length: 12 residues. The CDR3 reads CSVVGGSAEAFF. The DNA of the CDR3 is TGCAGCGTTGTGGGTGGGAGCGCTGAAGCTTTCTTT. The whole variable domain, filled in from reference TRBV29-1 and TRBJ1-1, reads SAVISQKPSRDICQRGTSLTIQCQVDSQVTMMFWYRQQPGQSLTLIATANQGSEATYESGFVIDKFPISRPNLTFSTLTVSNMSPEDSSIYLCSVVGGSAEAFFGQGTRLTVV.

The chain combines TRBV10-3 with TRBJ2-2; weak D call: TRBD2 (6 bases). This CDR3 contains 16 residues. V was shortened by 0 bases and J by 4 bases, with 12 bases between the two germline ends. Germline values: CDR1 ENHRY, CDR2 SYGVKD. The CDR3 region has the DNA TGTGCCATCAGTGAGTCGCTTAGCGGCGGCACCGGGGAGCTGTTTTTT. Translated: CAISESLSGGTGELFF.